The clone carrying this T cell receptor beta chain was seen repeatedly, ten times or more. The antigen is undetermined. TCRdb itself ran the reads through MiXCR, one entry per CDR3 protein. The table lists roughly 13,000 distinct CDR3 sequences, around 20% of them singletons. The data derive from a study of liver allograft versus peripheral blood T cells. As for the study in general: Recipients' peripheral blood served as the comparator for T cell receptor repertoires in transplanted livers. Findings and caveats of the study: Within liver allografts, T cell receptor repertoires were reportedly different from those in peripheral blood.

Germline V lookup: CDR1 KGHSH, CDR2 LQKENI. V was trimmed by 4 bases and J by 2 bases, leaving 14 bases between them. The CDR3 is made up of 15 amino acids. The V gene is TRBV18, the J gene TRBJ1-1; weak D call: TRBD1 (6 bases). The TCR comes from a human patient who had a liver transplant. Some T cells may possibly be graft donor cells. CDR3 loop: CASSLGGQINTEAFF. The CDR3 bases are TGTGCCAGCTCACTGGGGGGGCAGATAAACACTGAAGCTTTCTTT.